The 12 T cell receptor beta chains reported below all come from one sample, sequenced in a study of chemoradiotherapy in HPV16-positive cancers. Profiled with immunoSEQ multiplex PCR; TCRdb holds only in-frame clones, not every one. The profile covers about 15,000 clones, with approximately 90% appearing a single time and approximately 2.6% taken by the ten largest. The sequencing here drew on blood, taken from a patient who underwent chemoradiotherapy. Receptors originate from a human donor with HPV-associated anogenital cancer.

This clone was seen only a few times. The rearrangement uses TRBV4-1 and TRBJ2-2, with 12 bases that match TRBD2. The CDR3 extends over 15 amino acids. Germline V gene lookup returns CDR1 MGHRA and CDR2 YSYEKL. The J segment lost 6 bases and the V segment lost 3 bases, leaving 2 bases of the junction unmatched. Here the CDR3 reads CASSQWTSGAGELFF. CDR3 nucleotides: TGCGCCAGCAGCCAGTGGACTAGCGGGGCCGGGGAGCTGTTTTTT.

V usage is TRBV2 and J usage is TRBJ1-1, with D uncertain. Germline CDR1 reads SNHLY; CDR2 reads FYNNEI. This CDR3 has 10 amino acids. CDR3 sequence: CAANLEEAFF. The CDR3 DNA reads as TGTGCAGCGAATTTGGAGGAAGCTTTCTTT.

The V call is TRBV18, the J call TRBJ1-6; 9 bases map to TRBD1. Germline trimming cut 6 bases from V and 7 bases from J; bases unmatched to any gene: 4. This CDR3 spans 14 amino acids. The V gene's germline CDR1 is KGHSH and CDR2 LQKENI. CDR3 region: CASSHTGGNSPLHF. The CDR3 coding sequence is TGTGCCAGCTCCCACACAGGGGGCAATTCACCCCTCCACTTT.

The gene calls are TRBV7-9 and TRBJ1-5, with D perhaps TRBD1 (5 bases). This CDR3 is built from 16 residues. Between the trimmed V and J ends, which lost 5 bases and 1 base, there was a span of 15 bases. Germline V gives CDR1 SEHNR, CDR2 FQNEAQ (reference sequence). The CDR3 reads CASSPQPGQSNQPQHF. CDR3 in DNA: TGTGCCAGCAGCCCGCAGCCGGGGCAGAGCAATCAGCCCCAGCATTTT.

This clone was detected a few times. V is TRBV7-2 and J is TRBJ2-7, with TRBD2 matching 13 bases. The CDR3 has 18 residues. The V gene's germline CDR1 is SGHTA and CDR2 FQGNSA. Trimming removed 5 bases from V and 5 bases from J; junction bases left unmatched: 15. CDR3 DNA: TGTGCCAGCAGCCGCCGATTTCATACTAGCGGGGGGGCCCACGAGCAGTACTTC. Translated: CASSRRFHTSGGAHEQYF.

The V and J genes are TRBV10-2 and TRBJ2-1, with a possible D match to TRBD2 (6 bases). Trimming took 6 bases from V and 0 from J, leaving 15 bases between them. This CDR3 has 16 residues. Looked up from germline, CDR1 is WSHSY and CDR2 is SAAADI. The CDR3 protein is CASRGGGASSYNEQFF. DNA of the CDR3: TGCGCCAGCAGGGGAGGCGGGGCAAGCTCCTACAATGAGCAGTTCTTC.

The rearrangement uses TRBV5-1 and TRBJ2-2; D gene ambiguous. V lost 8 bases to trimming and J lost 6 bases, with 11 bases between them. The CDR3 length is 12 residues. Germline V lookup: CDR1 SGHRS, CDR2 YFSETQ. The DNA for the CDR3 is TGCGCCAGTTCAGCAGGTTCCGGGGAGCTGTTTTTT. Translation: CASSAGSGELFF.

In DNA, the CDR3 is TGTGCCAGCAGCTTAGAGTCCGGGACAGGGAACAATCAGCCCCAGCATTTT. Its protein is CASSLESGTGNNQPQHF. The rearrangement links TRBV7-6 to TRBJ1-5; 9 nucleotides agree with TRBD1. The CDR3 contains 17 residues. V lost 1 base and J lost 3; bases outside the gene matches: 7. Germline CDR1 SGHVS, CDR2 FNYEAQ.

The table lists this clone with a few counts. The chain combines TRBV5-4 with TRBJ2-2; D ambiguous. Per germline, CDR1 SGHNT and CDR2 YYREEE (reference sequence). This CDR3 has 14 residues. V dropped 2 bases and J dropped 0 bases, with 5 bases sitting between them. The CDR3 region has the DNA TGTGCCAGCAGCTTAGGGCCGAACACCGGGGAGCTGTTTTTT. Translating it yields CASSLGPNTGELFF.

The chain combines TRBV5-1 with TRBJ2-7, with D maybe TRBD1 (5 bases). V was clipped by 4 bases and J by 0 bases, with 14 bases between them. CDR1 and CDR2 (germline): SGHRS, YFSETQ. CDR3 length: 15 residues. In nucleotides, the CDR3 is TGCGCCAGCAGCCCTTCCCAGGGTTACTCCTACGAGCAGTACTTC. It encodes CASSPSQGYSYEQYF.

This clone showed up just once. V and J are TRBV2 and TRBJ1-5; D is undetermined. Trimming removed 5 bases from V and 0 bases from J, with 11 bases in between. CDR1 SNHLY and CDR2 FYNNEI come from the germline V gene. This CDR3 spans 15 amino acids. The CDR3 region has the DNA TGTGCCAGCAGTCTTTGGCTTGCTAGCAATCAGCCCCAGCATTTT. Its translation: CASSLWLASNQPQHF.

The genes are TRBV9 and TRBJ1-5; D not certain. Germline loops: CDR1 SGDLS, CDR2 YYNGEE. Trimming took off 2 bases at V and 0 bases at J, with 9 bases between the two ends. The CDR3 loop spans 15 amino acids. The CDR3 spells CASSVNSNSNQPQHF. CDR3 nucleotides: TGTGCCAGCAGCGTTAACAGCAATAGCAATCAGCCCCAGCATTTT.